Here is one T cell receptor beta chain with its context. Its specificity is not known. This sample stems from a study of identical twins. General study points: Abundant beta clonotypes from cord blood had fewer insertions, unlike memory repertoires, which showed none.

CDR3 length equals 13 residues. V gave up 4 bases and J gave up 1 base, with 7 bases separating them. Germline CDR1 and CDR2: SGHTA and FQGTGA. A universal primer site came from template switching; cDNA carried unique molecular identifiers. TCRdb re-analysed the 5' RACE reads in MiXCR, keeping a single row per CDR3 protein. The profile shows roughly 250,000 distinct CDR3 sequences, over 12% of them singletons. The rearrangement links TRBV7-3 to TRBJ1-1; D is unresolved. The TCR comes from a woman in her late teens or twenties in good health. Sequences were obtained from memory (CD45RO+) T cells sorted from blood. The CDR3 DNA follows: TGTGCCAGCAGCTCAGCGGCGAACACTGAAGCTTTCTTT. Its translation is CASSSAANTEAFF.